This TCR beta chain is from a study of post-analysis software for immune sequencing data. Study-level background: Relapsing-remitting, secondary progressive and progressive-relapsing multiple sclerosis were all included among the disease courses.

Libraries were made from TCR beta cDNA, and they carried unique molecular identifiers. Each sample of about 0.95 to 11 million input T cells yielded roughly 500,000 cDNA molecules, so each molecule approximated one T cell. TCRdb itself ran the PCR reads through MiXCR, one entry per CDR3 protein. The sample has approximately 660,000 distinct CDR3 sequences, 59% seen once. A note on this clonotype: The antigen is not known.

V was cut by 4 bases and J by 2 bases, with 10 bases left in between. Germline CDR1 reads SGHTA; CDR2 reads FQGTGA. This CDR3 region has 14 residues. Study results and limitations: A handful of TRBV segments were more frequent in patients than controls; TRBV5-6, TRBV5-1 and TRBV20-1 belonged to this group.

Source material: blood. The TCR sequence derives from a girl aged 2-15 years with multiple sclerosis. This chain connects TRBV7-3 to TRBJ2-3; no clear D gene. CDR3 bases: TGTGCCAGCAGCTCTCGCGCCCCCACAGATACGCAGTATTTT. This sequence encodes CASSSRAPTDTQYF.